These 12 T cell receptor beta chains originate from one sample sequenced in a study of PD-1 blockade in classical Hodgkin lymphoma. The repertoire was sequenced with immunoSEQ multiplex PCR; TCRdb's copy has only in-frame clones and lacks some. The sample carries around 45,000 clones, 88% recorded once. No patient escaped relapse after autologous stem cell transplantation, and brentuximab vedotin exposure varied. Sequenced here: peripheral blood mononuclear cells (PBMCs), sampled at baseline. All receptors derive from a human donor with classical Hodgkin lymphoma.

The chain joins TRBV6-1 to TRBJ2-4; D gene ambiguous. This CDR3 region has 13 residues. Looked up from germline, CDR1 is MNHNS and CDR2 is SASEGT. The V gene lost 1 base and the J gene lost 6 bases, with 7 bases spanning the gap. The CDR3 spells CASSEGVLNIQYF. In DNA, the CDR3 is TGTGCCAGCAGTGAAGGGGTGCTAAACATTCAGTACTTC.

The sample holds a few counts of this clone. This chain connects TRBV6-1 to TRBJ1-1; D gene unclear. The germline V gene has CDR1 MNHNS and CDR2 SASEGT. V gave up 3 bases and J gave up 3 bases, with 14 bases separating them. The CDR3 extends over 15 amino acids. The CDR3 here is CASSDAAAMDTEAFF. In DNA, the CDR3 is TGTGCCAGCAGTGACGCCGCCGCTATGGACACTGAAGCTTTCTTT.

The V and J genes are TRBV11-2 and TRBJ2-7; D unresolved. The V gene lost 5 bases and the J gene lost 6 bases, with 8 bases spanning the gap. Germline loops: CDR1 SGHAT, CDR2 FQNNGV. The CDR3 is 11 amino acids. The CDR3 region is CASSHGREQYF. The CDR3 DNA follows: TGTGCCAGCAGCCACGGACGCGAGCAGTACTTC.

The rearrangement uses TRBV2 and TRBJ2-4, with a tentative D call TRBD2 (6 bases). The V end lost 0 bases, the J end lost 1 base, and 13 bases lay between the germline ends. The CDR3 extends over 17 amino acids. Germline-derived CDR1 and CDR2 are SNHLY and FYNNEI. The CDR3 protein is CASSEASGRPAKNIQYF. The CDR3 DNA reads TGTGCCAGCAGTGAAGCGTCAGGGAGGCCGGCCAAAAACATTCAGTACTTC.

Only one count was recorded for this clone. J is TRBJ2-7 and V is TRBV6-5; TRBD2 matches at 8 bases. The germline V gene encodes CDR1 MNHEY and CDR2 SVGAGI. The ends lost 3 bases at V and 3 bases at J; junction bases unmatched: 7. The CDR3 sequence is 15 residues long. CDR3 sequence: CASSYERGGSYEQYF. CDR3 nucleotides: TGTGCCAGCAGTTATGAACGGGGGGGAAGCTACGAGCAGTACTTC.

The rearrangement uses TRBV4-3 and TRBJ2-2; tentatively, D is TRBD2 (6 bases). V was clipped by 1 base and J by 1 base, with 13 bases between them. Germline loops: CDR1 LGHNA, CDR2 YSLEER. The CDR3 runs to 17 residues. The CDR3 nucleotides are TGCGCCAGCAGCCAAGTCCCTTCGCGGGGGAACACCGGGGAGCTGTTTTTT. It encodes CASSQVPSRGNTGELFF.

The chain has TRBV6-6 and TRBJ2-2, with D possibly called TRBD1 or TRBD2 (5 bases each). V was trimmed by 6 bases and J by 6 bases, leaving 14 bases between them. Germline assignment: CDR1 MNHNY and CDR2 SVGAGI (reference sequence). This CDR3 spans 14 amino acids. CDR3 amino acids: CASSPDLGAGELFF. Written as DNA, the CDR3 is TGTGCCAGCAGCCCCGACTTGGGGGCCGGGGAGCTGTTTTTT.

This chain joins TRBV5-4 and TRBJ2-7, with unresolved D. This CDR3 comprises 12 residues. CDR1 and CDR2 from the germline V gene are SGHNT and YYREEE (reference sequence). With 4 bases removed from V and 3 bases from J, the gap between germline ends came to 8 bases. This chain's CDR3 is CASSESNYEQYF. CDR3 sequence (DNA): TGTGCCAGCAGCGAAAGCAACTACGAGCAGTACTTC.

This clone appeared a single time. V gene TRBV7-3 combines with J gene TRBJ1-1, with 7 bases identical to TRBD1. Germline lookup yields CDR1 SGHTA and CDR2 FQGTGA. The CDR3 covers 13 residues. V lost 4 bases and J lost 5; bases outside the gene matches: 4. The CDR3 bases are TGTGCCAGCAGCTCGAACAGGGGAACTGAAGCTTTCTTT. Translated: CASSSNRGTEAFF.

V is TRBV27 and J is TRBJ2-1, with a possible D match to TRBD2 (6 bases). Trimming shortened V by 8 bases and J by 3 bases, and 14 bases separated the two germline ends. The germline V gene has CDR1 MNHEY and CDR2 SMNVEV (reference sequence). The length of the CDR3 is 14 residues. The CDR3 DNA is TGTGCCAGCGCCCCGGGGGTTTTCTACAATGAGCAGTTCTTC. It encodes CASAPGVFYNEQFF.

The genes are TRBV6-1 and TRBJ2-7; TRBD1 aligns across 7 bases. The CDR3 extends over 12 amino acids. Germline assignment: CDR1 MNHNS and CDR2 SASEGT. V lost 7 bases and J lost 6; bases outside the gene matches: 6. The CDR3 loop is CASMLTGFEQYF. The CDR3 DNA sequence: TGTGCCAGCATGCTGACAGGGTTCGAGCAGTACTTC.

This sequence joins TRBV5-6 and TRBJ2-7; D unclear. The CDR3 is made up of 14 amino acids. Trimming shortened V by 4 bases and J by 0 bases, and 11 bases separated the two germline ends. Germline CDR1 reads SGHDT; CDR2 reads YYEEEE. The CDR3 DNA reads as TGTGCCAGCAGCCCCAACGTGGGCTCCTACGAGCAGTACTTC. Translated, it gives CASSPNVGSYEQYF. The complete variable domain, with remaining parts taken from reference TRBV5-6 and TRBJ2-7, reads DAGVTQSPTHLIKTRGQQVTLRCSPKSGHDTVSWYQQALGQGPQFIFQYYEEEERQRGNFPDRFSGHQFPNYSSELNVNALLLGDSALYLCASSPNVGSYEQYFGPGTRLTVT.